Detailed here is one TCR beta chain. Its antigen is still unknown. This record comes from a study of T cell responses to AZD1222 COVID-19 vaccine. CDR3 size: 15 residues. Looked up from germline, CDR1 is MNHEY and CDR2 is SVGAGI. J gave up 5 bases and V 6 bases, and 7 bases lay outside the gene matches. Clones were sequenced by immunoSEQ multiplex PCR, and TCRdb holds only the in-frame ones, with some missing. The sample consists of 100,000 or so clones, around 87% of them appearing once. Notes on the study in general: Sampling that yielded the repertoires occurred only after the peak T cell response. At study baseline, merely five or six AZD1222 recipients were seropositive.

The source of this sequence is an adult in good health. The rearrangement links TRBV6-5 to TRBJ2-1, with 10 bases identical to TRBD2. The sequenced sample was peripheral blood, obtained on day 0 of AZD1222 vaccination. CDR3 residues: CASRNLAGDHNEQFF. In DNA form, the CDR3 reads TGTGCCAGCAGGAATCTAGCGGGAGACCACAATGAGCAGTTCTTC.